The T cell receptor beta chain described here comes from a study of blood T cell repertoires in COVID-19. The wider study: T cells, B-cell-depleted T cells, or PBMCs supplied cDNA or gDNA.

Germline loops: CDR1 SGHTA, CDR2 FQGNSA. V lost 1 base and J lost 0; bases outside the gene matches: 4. The CDR3 length is 17 residues. Original processing notes: Quantification of nucleated cells was approximated via reference gene primer amplification. The protocol was immunoSEQ multiplex PCR, while the TCRdb copy is restricted to in-frame clones and leaves out a portion. That table gives V, J and clone size, and the DNA gave D and trimming. The sample has 65,000 to 90,000 clones; under 85% are singletons. What was sequenced was peripheral blood. This chain connects TRBV7-2 to TRBJ2-3; 10 nucleotides line up with TRBD2. The source of this sequence is an elderly woman with acute or convalescent COVID-19. The CDR3 region has the DNA TGTGCCAGCAGCTTAGTTAGCGGGAGGCTCAGCACAGATACGCAGTATTTT. It encodes CASSLVSGRLSTDTQYF.